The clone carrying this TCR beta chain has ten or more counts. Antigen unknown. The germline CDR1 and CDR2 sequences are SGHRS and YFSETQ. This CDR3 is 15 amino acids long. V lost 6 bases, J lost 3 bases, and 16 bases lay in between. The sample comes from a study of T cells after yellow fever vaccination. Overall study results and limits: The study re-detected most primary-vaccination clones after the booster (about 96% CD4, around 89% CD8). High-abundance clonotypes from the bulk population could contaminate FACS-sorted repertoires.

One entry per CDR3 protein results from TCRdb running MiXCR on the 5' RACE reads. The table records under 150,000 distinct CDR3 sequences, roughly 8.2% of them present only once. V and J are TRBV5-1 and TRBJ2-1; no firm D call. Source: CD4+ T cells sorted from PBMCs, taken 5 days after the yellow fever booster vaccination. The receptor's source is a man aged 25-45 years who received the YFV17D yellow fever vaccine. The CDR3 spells CASMVGPDLYNEQFF. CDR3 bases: TGCGCCAGCATGGTTGGCCCGGACCTCTACAATGAGCAGTTCTTC.